This T cell receptor beta chain came from a study of cytomegalovirus exposure and HLA in healthy donors. Among the donors, all were healthy bone marrow donors. The PCR contained 60 Vbeta and 13 Jbeta primers. Data came from immunoSEQ multiplex PCR; TCRdb stores just in-frame clones and leaves some out. The sample has around 100,000 clones, around 79% seen once. The V and J ends lost 0 bases and 6 bases, in that order; junction bases with no gene match: 2. Germline V gene data show CDR1 as SGHTA and CDR2 as FQGNSA. This CDR3 has 15 residues. This TCR was recovered from a woman in her thirties or forties in good health and CMV-seronegative. The chain combines TRBV7-2 with TRBJ2-7, with TRBD2 identical over 13 bases. Specimen: PBMCs. DNA for the CDR3: TGTGCCAGCAGCTTAGCGGGACTAGCGGGAACCGAGCAGTACTTC. Its translation: CASSLAGLAGTEQYF. The full variable domain, rest sourced from reference TRBV7-2 and TRBJ2-7, is GAGVSQSPSNKVTEKGKDVELRCDPISGHTALYWYRQSLGQGLEFLIYFQGNSAPDKSGLPSDRFSAERTGGSVSTLTIQRTQQEDSAVYLCASSLAGLAGTEQYFGPGTRLTVT.